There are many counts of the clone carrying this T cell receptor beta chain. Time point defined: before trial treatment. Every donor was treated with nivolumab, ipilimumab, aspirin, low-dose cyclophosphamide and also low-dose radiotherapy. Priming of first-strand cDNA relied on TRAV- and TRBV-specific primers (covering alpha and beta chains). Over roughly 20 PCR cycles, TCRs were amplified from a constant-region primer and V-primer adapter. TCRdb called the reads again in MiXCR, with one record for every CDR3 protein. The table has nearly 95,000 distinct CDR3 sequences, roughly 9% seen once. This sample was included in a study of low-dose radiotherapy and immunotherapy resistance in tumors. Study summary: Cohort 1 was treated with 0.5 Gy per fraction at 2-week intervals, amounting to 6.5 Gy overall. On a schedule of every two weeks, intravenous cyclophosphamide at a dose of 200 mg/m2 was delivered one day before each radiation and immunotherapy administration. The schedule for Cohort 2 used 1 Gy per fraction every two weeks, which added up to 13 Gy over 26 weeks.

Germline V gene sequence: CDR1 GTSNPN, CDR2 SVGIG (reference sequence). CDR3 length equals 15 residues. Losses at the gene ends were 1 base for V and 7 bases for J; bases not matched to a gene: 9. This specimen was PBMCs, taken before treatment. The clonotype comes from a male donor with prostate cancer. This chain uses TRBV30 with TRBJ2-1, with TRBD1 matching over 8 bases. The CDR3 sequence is CAWSGGTGGVNEQFF. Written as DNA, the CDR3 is TGTGCCTGGAGTGGAGGAACAGGGGGAGTGAATGAGCAGTTCTTC.